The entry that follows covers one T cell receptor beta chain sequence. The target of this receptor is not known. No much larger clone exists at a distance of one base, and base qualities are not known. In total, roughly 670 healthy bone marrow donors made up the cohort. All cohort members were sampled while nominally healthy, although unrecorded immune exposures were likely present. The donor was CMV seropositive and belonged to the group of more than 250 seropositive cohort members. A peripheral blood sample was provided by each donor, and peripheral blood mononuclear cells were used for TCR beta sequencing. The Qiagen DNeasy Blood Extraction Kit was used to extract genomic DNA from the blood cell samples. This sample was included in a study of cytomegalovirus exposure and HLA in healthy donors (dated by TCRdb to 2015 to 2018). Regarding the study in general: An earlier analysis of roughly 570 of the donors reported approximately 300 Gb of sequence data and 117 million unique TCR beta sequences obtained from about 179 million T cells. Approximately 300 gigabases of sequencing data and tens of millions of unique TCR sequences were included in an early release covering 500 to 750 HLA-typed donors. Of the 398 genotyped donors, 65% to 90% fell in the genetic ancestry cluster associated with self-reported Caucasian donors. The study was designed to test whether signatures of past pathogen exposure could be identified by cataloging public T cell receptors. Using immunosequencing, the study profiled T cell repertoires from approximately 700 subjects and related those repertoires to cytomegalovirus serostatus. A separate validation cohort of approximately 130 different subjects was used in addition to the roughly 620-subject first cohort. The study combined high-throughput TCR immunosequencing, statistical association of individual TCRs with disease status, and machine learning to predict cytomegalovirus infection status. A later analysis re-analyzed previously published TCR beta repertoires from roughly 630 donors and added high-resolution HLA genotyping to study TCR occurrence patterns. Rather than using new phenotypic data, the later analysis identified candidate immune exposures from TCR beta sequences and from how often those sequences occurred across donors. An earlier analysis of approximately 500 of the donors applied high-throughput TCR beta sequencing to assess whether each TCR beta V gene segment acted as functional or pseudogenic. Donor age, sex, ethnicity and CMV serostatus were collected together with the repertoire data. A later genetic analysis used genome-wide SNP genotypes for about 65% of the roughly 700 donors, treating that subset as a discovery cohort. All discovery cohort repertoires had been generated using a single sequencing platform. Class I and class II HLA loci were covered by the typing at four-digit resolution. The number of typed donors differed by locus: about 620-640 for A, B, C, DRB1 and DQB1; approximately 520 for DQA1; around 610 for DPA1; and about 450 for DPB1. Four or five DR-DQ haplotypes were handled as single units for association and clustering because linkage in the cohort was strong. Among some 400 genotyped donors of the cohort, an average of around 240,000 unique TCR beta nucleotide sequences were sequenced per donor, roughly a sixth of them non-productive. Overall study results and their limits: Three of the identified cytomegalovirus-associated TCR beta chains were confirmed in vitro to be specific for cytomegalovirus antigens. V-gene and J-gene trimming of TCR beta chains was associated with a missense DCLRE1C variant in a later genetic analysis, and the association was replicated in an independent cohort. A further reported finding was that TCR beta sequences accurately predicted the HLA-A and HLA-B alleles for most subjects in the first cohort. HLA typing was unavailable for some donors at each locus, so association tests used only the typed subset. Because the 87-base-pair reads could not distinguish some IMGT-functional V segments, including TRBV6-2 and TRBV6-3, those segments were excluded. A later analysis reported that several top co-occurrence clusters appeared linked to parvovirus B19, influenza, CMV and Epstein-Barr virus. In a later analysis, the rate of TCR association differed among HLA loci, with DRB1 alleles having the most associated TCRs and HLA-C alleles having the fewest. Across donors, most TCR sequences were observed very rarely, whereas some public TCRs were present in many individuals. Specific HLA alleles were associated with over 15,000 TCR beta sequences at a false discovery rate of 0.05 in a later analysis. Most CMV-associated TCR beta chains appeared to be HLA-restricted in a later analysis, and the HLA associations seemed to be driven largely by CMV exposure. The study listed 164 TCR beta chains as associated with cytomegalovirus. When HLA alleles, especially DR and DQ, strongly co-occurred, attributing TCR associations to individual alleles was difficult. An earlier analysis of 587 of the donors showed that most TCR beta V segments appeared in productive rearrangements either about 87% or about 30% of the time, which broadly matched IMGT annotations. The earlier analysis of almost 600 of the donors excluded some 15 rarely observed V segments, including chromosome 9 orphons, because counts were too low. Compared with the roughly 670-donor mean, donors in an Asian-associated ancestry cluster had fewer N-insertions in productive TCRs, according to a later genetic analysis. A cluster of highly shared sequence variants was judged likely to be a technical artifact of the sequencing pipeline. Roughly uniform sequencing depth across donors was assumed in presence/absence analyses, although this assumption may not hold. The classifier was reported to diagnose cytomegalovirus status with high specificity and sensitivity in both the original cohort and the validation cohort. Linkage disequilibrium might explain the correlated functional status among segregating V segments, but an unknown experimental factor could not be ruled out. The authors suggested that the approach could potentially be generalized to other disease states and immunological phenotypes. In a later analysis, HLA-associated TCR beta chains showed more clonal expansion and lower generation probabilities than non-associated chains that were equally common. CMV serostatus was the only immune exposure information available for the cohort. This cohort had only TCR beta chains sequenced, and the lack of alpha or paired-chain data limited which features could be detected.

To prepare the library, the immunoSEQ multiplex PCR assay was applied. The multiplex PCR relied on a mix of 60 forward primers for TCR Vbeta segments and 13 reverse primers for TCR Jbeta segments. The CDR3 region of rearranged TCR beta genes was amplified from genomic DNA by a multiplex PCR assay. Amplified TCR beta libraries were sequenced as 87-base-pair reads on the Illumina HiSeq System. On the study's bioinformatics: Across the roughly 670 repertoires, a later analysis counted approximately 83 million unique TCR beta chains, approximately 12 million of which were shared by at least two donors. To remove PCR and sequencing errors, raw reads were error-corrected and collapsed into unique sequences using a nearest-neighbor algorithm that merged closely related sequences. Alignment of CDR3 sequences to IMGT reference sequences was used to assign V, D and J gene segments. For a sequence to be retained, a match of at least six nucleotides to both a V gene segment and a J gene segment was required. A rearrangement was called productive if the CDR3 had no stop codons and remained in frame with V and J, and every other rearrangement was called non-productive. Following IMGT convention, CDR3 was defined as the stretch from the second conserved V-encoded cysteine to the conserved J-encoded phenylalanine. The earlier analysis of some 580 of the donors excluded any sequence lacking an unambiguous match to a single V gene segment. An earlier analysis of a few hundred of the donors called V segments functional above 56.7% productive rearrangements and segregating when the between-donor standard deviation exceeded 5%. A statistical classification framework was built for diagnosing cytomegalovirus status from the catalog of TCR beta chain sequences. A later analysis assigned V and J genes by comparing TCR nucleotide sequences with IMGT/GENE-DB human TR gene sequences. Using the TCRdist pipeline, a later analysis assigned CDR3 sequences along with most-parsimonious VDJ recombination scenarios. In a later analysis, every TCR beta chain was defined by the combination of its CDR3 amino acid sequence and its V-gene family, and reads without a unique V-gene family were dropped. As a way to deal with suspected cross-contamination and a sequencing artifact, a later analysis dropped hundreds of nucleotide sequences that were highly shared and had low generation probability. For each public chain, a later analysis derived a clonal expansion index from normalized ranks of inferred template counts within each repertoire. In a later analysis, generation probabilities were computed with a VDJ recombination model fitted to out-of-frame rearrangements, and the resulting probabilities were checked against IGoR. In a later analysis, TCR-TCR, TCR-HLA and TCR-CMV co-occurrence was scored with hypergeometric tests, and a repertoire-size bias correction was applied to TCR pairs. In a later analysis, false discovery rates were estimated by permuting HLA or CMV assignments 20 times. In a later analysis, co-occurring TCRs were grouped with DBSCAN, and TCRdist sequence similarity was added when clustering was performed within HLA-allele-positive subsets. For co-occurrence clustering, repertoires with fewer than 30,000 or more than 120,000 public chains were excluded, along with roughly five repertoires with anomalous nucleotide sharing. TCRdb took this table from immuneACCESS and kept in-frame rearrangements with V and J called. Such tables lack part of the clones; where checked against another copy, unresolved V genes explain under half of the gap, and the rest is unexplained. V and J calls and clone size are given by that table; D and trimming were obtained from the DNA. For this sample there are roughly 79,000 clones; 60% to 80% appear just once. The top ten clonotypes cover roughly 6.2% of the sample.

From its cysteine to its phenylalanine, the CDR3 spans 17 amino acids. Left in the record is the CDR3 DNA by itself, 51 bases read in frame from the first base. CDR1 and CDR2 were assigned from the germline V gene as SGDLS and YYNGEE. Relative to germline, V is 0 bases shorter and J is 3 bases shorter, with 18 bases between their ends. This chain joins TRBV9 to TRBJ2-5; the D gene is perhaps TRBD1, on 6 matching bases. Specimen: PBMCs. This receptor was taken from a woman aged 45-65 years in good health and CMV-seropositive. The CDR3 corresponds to CASSVGEWAGVEETQYF. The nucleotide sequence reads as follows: TGTGCCAGCAGCGTAGGGGAATGGGCAGGGGTGGAAGAGACCCAGTACTTC. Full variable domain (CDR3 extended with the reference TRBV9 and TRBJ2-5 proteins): DSGVTQTPKHLITATGQRVTLRCSPRSGDLSVYWYQQSLDQGLQFLIQYYNGEERAKGNILERFSAQQFPDLHSELNLSSLELGDSALYFCASSVGEWAGVEETQYFGPGTRLLVL.